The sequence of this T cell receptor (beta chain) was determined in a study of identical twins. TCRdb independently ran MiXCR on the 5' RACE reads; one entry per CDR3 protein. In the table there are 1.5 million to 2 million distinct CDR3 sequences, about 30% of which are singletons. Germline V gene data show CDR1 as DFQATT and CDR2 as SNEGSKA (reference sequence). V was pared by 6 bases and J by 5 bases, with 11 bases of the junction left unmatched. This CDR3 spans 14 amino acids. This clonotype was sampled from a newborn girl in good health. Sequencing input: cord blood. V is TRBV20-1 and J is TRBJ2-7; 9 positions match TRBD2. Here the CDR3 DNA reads TGCAGTGCGGGGGGGCTAGCGGGACTCCACGAGCAGTACTTC. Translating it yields CSAGGLAGLHEQYF.